This T cell receptor (beta chain) was observed in a study of technical replicates of blood from a few donors. Notes on this clone: Other DNA sequences within the sample encode an identical CDR3.

The method was immunoSEQ multiplex PCR; TCRdb's version includes in-frame clones alone and lacks a portion of them. In the table there are around 93,000 clones, less than 95% of which are singletons. The CDR3 spans 14 residues. The V and J ends lost 1 base and 2 bases respectively, with 8 bases between them. Per the germline V gene, CDR1 is LNHNV and CDR2 is YYDKDF (reference sequence). V and J are TRBV15 and TRBJ1-2; a possible D gene is TRBD1 (6 bases). The TCR sequence derives from a human donor in good health. The sample was T cells isolated from PBMCs. The DNA of the CDR3 is TGTGCCACCAGCAGAGGCCAGGGGAACTATGGCTACACCTTC. Translation: CATSRGQGNYGYTF.